This T cell receptor (beta chain) was obtained from a study of blood T cell repertoires in COVID-19. Germline loops: CDR1 SGDLS, CDR2 YYNGEE. Losses at the gene ends were 10 bases for V and 5 bases for J; bases not matched to a gene: 9. This CDR3 is built from 14 residues. Method: immunoSEQ multiplex PCR; TCRdb's copy keeps in-frame clones and lacks some. The sample carries about 43,000 clones, about 85% recorded once. Sequenced input: peripheral blood. The source is an elderly woman with active COVID-19. The chain recombines TRBV9 with TRBJ2-2; 9 positions agree with TRBD1. The CDR3 loop is CASRTGVGTGELFF. The CDR3 coding sequence is TGTGCCTCCAGGACAGGGGTTGGGACCGGGGAGCTGTTTTTT. The full variable domain, completed using reference TRBV9 and TRBJ2-2, is DSGVTQTPKHLITATGQRVTLRCSPRSGDLSVYWYQQSLDQGLQFLIQYYNGEERAKGNILERFSAQQFPDLHSELNLSSLELGDSALYFCASRTGVGTGELFFGEGSRLTVL.